Shown below are 9 T cell receptor beta chains from a single sample sequenced in a study of T cell responses to AZD1222 COVID-19 vaccine. TCRdb keeps only in-frame clones here, not all; method: immunoSEQ multiplex PCR. The sample carries 180,000 or so clones, approximately 92% recorded once. The sequencing here drew on peripheral blood, taken 28 days after the second dose of the MenACWY control vaccine. The receptor set was obtained from an adult who received the MenACWY meningococcal vaccine as a control.

This rearrangement joins TRBV11-2 to TRBJ1-1; D might be TRBD1 (6 bases). The CDR3 extends over 13 amino acids. V was shortened by 9 bases and J by 8 bases, with 19 bases between the two germline ends. Germline lookup yields CDR1 SGHAT and CDR2 FQNNGV. CDR3 region: CASEAGPGAEAFF. DNA for the CDR3: TGTGCCAGTGAAGCGGGACCGGGGGCCGAAGCTTTCTTT.

Only a few counts were recorded for this clone. The chain is built from TRBV5-6 and TRBJ1-2; 9 bases agree with TRBD1. This CDR3 is built from 15 residues. V was clipped by 3 bases and J by 8 bases; unmatched bases: 11. The germline V gene has CDR1 SGHDT and CDR2 YYEEEE. CDR3: CASSSPDRGVGGYTF. The DNA for the CDR3 is TGTGCCAGCAGCTCACCGGACAGGGGAGTTGGCGGCTACACCTTC.

This rearrangement joins TRBV12-3 or TRBV12-4 to TRBJ2-7; no definite D call. CDR3 length: 11 residues. With 2 bases removed from V and 5 bases from J, the gap between germline ends came to 4 bases. CDR3 sequence (DNA): TGTGCCAGCAGTTTATACCACGAGCAGTACTTC. Protein sequence: CASSLYHEQYF.

Concerning this clone: At the DNA level, this CDR3 is encoded by other sequences in the same sample as well. This rearrangement joins TRBV5-6 to TRBJ2-3; D might be TRBD2 (5 bases). CDR3 size: 14 residues. The germline V gene encodes CDR1 SGHDT and CDR2 YYEEEE. Trimming took 2 bases from V and 1 from J, leaving 8 bases between them. The CDR3 is CASSLGRGTDTQYF. As DNA, the CDR3 is TGTGCCAGCAGCTTAGGGAGAGGCACAGATACGCAGTATTTT.

This clone is a singleton in its sample. The rearrangement links TRBV5-5 to TRBJ2-7; 9 bases are shared with TRBD2. The CDR3 runs to 18 residues. J lost 2 bases, V lost 1 base, and 13 bases had no gene match. CDR1 is SGHKS, CDR2 YYEKEE, per germline (reference sequence). The chain's CDR3 is CASSLNPHSGGLAYEQYF. As DNA, the CDR3 is TGTGCCAGCAGCTTGAACCCCCATAGCGGGGGCCTAGCCTACGAGCAGTACTTC.

The chain employs TRBV6-2 or TRBV6-3 and TRBJ2-5; D gene ambiguous. The V and J ends lost 6 bases and 2 bases respectively, with 19 bases between them. Germline CDR1 and CDR2: MNHEY and SVGEGT. The length of the CDR3 is 16 residues. The CDR3 here is CASSSPGAPIQETQYF. In nucleotides, the CDR3 is TGTGCCAGCAGCTCCCCGGGCGCCCCCATACAAGAGACCCAGTACTTC.

The chain links TRBV11-2 to TRBJ2-1; 8 nucleotides match TRBD1. Losses at the gene ends were 0 bases for V and 7 bases for J; bases not matched to a gene: 5. CDR3 length: 15 residues. The germline gives CDR1 SGHAT, CDR2 FQNNGV. CDR3 residues: CASSLEIRGPNEQFF. The DNA of the CDR3 is TGTGCCAGCAGCTTAGAGATCAGGGGGCCGAATGAGCAGTTCTTC.

The chain employs TRBV18 and TRBJ2-1; maybe TRBD1 (6 bases). V lost 4 bases to trimming and J lost 1 base, with 11 bases between them. CDR3 length: 15 residues. Germline CDR1 reads KGHSH; CDR2 reads LQKENI. The CDR3 loop is CASSLTGPSYNEQFF. The CDR3, as DNA: TGTGCCAGCTCACTGACAGGTCCTTCCTACAATGAGCAGTTCTTC.

CDR3 sequence (DNA): TGTGCCAGCAGGGGATCCGGGACAGCCAATTCACCCCTCCACTTT. Translation: CASRGSGTANSPLHF. This rearrangement joins TRBV27 to TRBJ1-6; 7 bases agree with TRBD1. V gave up 6 bases and J gave up 7 bases; unmatched junction bases: 9. CDR1 MNHEY and CDR2 SMNVEV come from the germline V gene (reference sequence). This CDR3 is 15 amino acids long.